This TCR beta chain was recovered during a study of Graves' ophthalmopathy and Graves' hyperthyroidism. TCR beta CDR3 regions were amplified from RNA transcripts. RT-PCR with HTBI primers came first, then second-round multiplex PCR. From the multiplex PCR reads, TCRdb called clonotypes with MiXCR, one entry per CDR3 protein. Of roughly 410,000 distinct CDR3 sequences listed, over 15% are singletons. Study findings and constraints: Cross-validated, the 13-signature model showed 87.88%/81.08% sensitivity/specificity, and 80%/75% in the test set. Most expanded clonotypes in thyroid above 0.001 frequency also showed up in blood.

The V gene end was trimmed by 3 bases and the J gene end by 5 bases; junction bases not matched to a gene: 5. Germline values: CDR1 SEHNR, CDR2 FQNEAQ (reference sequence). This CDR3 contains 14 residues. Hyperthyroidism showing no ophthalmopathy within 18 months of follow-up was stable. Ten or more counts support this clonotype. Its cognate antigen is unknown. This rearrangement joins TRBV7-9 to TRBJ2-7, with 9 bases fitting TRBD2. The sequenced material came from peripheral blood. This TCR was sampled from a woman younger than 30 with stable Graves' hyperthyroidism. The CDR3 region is CASSFASGDDEQYF. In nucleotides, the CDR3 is TGTGCCAGCAGCTTCGCTAGCGGGGACGACGAGCAGTACTTC.